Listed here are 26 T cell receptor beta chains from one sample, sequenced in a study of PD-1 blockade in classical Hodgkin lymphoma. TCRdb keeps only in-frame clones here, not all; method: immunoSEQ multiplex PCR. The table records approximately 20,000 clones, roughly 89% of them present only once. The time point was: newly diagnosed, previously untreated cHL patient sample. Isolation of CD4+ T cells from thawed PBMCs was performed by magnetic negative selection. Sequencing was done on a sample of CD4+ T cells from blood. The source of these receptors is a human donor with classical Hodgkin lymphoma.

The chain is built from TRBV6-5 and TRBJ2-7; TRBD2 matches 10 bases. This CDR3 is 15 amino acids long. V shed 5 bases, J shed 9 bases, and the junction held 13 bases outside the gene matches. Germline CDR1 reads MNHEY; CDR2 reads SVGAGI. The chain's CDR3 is CASSQQRAGGPGQYF. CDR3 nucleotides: TGTGCCAGCAGTCAGCAAAGAGCGGGAGGGCCAGGGCAGTACTTC.

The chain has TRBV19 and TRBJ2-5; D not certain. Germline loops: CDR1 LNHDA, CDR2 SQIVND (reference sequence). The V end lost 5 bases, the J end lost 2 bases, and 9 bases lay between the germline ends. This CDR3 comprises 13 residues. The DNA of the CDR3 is TGTGCCAGTAGTTCTACACGACAAGAGACCCAGTACTTC. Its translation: CASSSTRQETQYF.

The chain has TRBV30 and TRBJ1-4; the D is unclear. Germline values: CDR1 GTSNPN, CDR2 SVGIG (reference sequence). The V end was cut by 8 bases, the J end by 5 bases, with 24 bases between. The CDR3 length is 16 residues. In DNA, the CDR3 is TGTGCCGGTACGGGCTATCCGGGAGCTCAGAATGAAAAACTGTTTTTT. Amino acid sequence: CAGTGYPGAQNEKLFF.

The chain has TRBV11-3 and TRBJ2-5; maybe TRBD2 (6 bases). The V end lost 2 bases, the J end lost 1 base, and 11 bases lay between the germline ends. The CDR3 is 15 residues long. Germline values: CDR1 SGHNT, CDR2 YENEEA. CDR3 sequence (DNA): TGTGCCAGCAGCTTAATGGGGGGACCCCAAGAGACCCAGTACTTC. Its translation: CASSLMGGPQETQYF.

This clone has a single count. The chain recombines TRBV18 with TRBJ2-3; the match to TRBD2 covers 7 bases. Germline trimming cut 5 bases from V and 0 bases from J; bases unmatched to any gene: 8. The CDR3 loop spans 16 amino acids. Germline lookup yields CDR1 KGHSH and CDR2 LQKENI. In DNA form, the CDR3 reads TGTGCCAGCTCAACCCTGAGCGGGATGAGCACAGATACGCAGTATTTT. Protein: CASSTLSGMSTDTQYF.

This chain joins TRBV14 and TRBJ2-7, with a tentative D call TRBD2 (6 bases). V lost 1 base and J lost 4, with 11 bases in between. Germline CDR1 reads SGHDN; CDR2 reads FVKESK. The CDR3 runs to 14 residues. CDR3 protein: CASSQVGRWYEQYF. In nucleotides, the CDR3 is TGTGCCAGCAGCCAAGTGGGGAGGTGGTACGAGCAGTACTTC.

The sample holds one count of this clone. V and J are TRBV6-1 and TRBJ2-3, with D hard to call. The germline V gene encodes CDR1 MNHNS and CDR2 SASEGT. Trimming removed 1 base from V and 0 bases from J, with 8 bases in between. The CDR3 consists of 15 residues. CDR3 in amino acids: CASSEDRVSTDTQYF. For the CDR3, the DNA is TGTGCCAGCAGTGAAGATAGGGTTAGCACAGATACGCAGTATTTT.

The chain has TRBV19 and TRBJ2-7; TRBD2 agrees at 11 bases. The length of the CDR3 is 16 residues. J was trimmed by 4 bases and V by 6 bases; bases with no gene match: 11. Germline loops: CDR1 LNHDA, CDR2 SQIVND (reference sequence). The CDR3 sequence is CASSLDWASGGYEQYF. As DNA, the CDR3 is TGTGCCAGTAGCCTCGACTGGGCTAGCGGGGGGTACGAGCAGTACTTC.

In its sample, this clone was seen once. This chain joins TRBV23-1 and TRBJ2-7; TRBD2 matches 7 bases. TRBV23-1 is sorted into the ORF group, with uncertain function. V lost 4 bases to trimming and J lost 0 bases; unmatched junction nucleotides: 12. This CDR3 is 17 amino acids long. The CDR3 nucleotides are TGCGCCAGCAGTCCCCCCTCTAGCGGCCGAAGCTCCTACGAGCAGTACTTC. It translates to CASSPPSSGRSSYEQYF.

This chain's CDR3 is CASKSNGAGELFF. The DNA for the CDR3 is TGTGCCAGCAAATCTAACGGGGCCGGGGAGCTGTTTTTT. The V gene is TRBV6-5, the J gene TRBJ2-2, with a tentative D call TRBD2 (5 bases). The germline CDR1 and CDR2 sequences are MNHEY and SVGAGI. This CDR3 has 13 residues. Deletions cut 7 bases from V and 6 bases from J, with 12 bases between.

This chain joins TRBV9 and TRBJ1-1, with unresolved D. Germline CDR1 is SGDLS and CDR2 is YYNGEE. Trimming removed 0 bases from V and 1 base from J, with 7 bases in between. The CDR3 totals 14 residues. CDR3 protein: CASSVVAENTEAFF. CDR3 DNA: TGTGCCAGCAGCGTAGTGGCGGAGAACACTGAAGCTTTCTTT.

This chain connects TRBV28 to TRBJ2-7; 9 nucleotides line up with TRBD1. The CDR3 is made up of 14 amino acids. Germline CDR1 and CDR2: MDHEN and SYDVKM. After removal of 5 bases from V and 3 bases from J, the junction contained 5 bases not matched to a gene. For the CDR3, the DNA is TGTGCCAGCAGTAAACAGGGACAGGGCTACGAGCAGTACTTC. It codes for CASSKQGQGYEQYF.

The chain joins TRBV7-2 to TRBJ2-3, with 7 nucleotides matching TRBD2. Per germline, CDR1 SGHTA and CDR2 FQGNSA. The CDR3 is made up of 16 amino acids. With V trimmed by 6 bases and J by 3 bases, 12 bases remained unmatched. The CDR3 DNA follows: TGTGCCAGCAGTTTTGGGAGCGGGGCGATGACAGATACGCAGTATTTT. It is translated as CASSFGSGAMTDTQYF. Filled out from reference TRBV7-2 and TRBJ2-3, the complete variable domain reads GAGVSQSPSNKVTEKGKDVELRCDPISGHTALYWYRQSLGQGLEFLIYFQGNSAPDKSGLPSDRFSAERTGGSVSTLTIQRTQQEDSAVYLCASSFGSGAMTDTQYFGPGTRLTVL.

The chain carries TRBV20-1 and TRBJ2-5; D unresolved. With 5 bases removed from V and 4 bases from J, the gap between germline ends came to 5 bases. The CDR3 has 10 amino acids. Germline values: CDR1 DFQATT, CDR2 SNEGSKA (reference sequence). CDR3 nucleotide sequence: TGCAGTGCTGCGCGAGAGACCCAGTACTTC. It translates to CSAARETQYF.

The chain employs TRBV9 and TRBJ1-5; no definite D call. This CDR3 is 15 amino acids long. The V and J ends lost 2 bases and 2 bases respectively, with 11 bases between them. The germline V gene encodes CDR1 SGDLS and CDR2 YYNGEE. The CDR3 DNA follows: TGTGCCAGCAGCGTTGGCCCCTGGGGCAATCAGCCCCAGCATTTT. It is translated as CASSVGPWGNQPQHF.

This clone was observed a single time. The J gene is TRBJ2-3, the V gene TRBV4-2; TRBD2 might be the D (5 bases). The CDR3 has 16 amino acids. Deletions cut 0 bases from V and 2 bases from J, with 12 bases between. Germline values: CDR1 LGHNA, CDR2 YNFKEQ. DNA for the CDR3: TGTGCCAGCAGCCAAGACGGGGTGAAGGACACAGATACGCAGTATTTT. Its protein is CASSQDGVKDTDTQYF.

CDR3 nucleotide sequence: TGTGCCAGCAGACAAGTTTATAATTCACCCCTCCACTTT. Protein sequence: CASRQVYNSPLHF. This rearrangement joins TRBV7-8 to TRBJ1-6; D ambiguous. The CDR3 is 13 amino acids. Per germline, CDR1 SGHVS and CDR2 FQNEAQ. V lost 6 bases and J lost 4, with 7 bases in between.

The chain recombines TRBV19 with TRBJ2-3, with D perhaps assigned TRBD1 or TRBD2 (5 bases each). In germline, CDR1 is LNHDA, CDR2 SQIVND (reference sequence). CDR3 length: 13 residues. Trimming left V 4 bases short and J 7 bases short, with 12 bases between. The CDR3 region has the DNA TGTGCCAGTAGTACTCGGGACCTCTATACGCAGTATTTT. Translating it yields CASSTRDLYTQYF. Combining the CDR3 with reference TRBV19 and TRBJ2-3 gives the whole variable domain DGGITQSPKYLFRKEGQNVTLSCEQNLNHDAMYWYRQDPGQGLRLIYYSQIVNDFQKGDIAEGYSVSREKKESFPLTVTSAQKNPTAFYLCASSTRDLYTQYFGPGTRLTVL.

Here the CDR3 DNA reads TGTGCCAGCTCACCACAGGCTCAGGGAGGCACTGAAGCTTTCTTT. Its translation is CASSPQAQGGTEAFF. The chain combines TRBV18 with TRBJ1-1, with D possibly being TRBD1 (5 bases). Germline lookup yields CDR1 KGHSH and CDR2 LQKENI. V was cut by 1 base and J by 4 bases, with 13 bases left in between. The CDR3 contains 15 residues. The entire variable domain, with the rest obtained from reference TRBV18 and TRBJ1-1, is as follows: NAGVMQNPRHLVRRRGQEARLRCSPMKGHSHVYWYRQLPEEGLKFMVYLQKENIIDESGMPKERFSAEFPKEGPSILRIQQVVRGDSAAYFCASSPQAQGGTEAFFGQGTRLTVV.

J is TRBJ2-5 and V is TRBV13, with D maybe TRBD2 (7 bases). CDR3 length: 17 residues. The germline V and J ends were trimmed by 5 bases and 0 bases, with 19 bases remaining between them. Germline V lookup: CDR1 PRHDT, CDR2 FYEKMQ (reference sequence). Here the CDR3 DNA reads TGTGCCAGCAGCCCCTCTCTGGGGGGGGCCTACCAAGAGACCCAGTACTTC. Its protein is CASSPSLGGAYQETQYF.

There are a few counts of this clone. The CDR3 loop is CASSGGYGYTF. In nucleotides, the CDR3 is TGTGCCAGCAGTGGGGGCTATGGCTACACCTTC. V gene TRBV25-1 combines with J gene TRBJ1-2; D gene unclear. Deletions cut 4 bases from V and 4 bases from J, with 4 bases between. The CDR3 runs 11 residues. CDR1 MGHDK and CDR2 SYGVNS come from the germline V gene.

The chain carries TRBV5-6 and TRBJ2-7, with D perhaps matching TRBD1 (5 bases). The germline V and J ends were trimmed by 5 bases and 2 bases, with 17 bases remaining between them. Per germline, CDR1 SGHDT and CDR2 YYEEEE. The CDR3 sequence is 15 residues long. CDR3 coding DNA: TGTGCCAGCAGTTCCGATCCAGGGTCCCCCTACGAGCAGTACTTC. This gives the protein CASSSDPGSPYEQYF.

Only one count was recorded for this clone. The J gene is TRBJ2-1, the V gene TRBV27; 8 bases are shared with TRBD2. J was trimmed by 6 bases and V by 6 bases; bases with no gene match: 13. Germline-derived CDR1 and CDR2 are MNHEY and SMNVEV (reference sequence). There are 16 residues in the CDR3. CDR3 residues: CASRRAAGLVLNEQFF. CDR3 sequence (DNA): TGTGCCAGCAGACGAGCCGCGGGACTAGTCCTCAATGAGCAGTTCTTC.

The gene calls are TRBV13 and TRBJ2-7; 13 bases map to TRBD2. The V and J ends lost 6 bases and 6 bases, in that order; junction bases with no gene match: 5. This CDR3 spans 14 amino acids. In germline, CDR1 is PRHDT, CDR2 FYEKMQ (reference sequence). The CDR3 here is CASRRTSGSGEQYF. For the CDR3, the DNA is TGTGCCAGCAGGCGGACTAGCGGGAGTGGCGAGCAGTACTTC.

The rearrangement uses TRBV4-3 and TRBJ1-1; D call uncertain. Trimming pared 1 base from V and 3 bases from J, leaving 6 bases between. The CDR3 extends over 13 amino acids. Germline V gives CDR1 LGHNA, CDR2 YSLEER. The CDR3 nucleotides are TGCGCCAGCAGCCAAGGAGACTACACTGAAGCTTTCTTT. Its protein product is CASSQGDYTEAFF.

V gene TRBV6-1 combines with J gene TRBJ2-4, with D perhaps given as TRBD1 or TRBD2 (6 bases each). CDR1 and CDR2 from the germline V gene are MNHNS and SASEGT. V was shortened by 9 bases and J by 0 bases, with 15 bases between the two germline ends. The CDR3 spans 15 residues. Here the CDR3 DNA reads TGTGCCAGTCAGTTTCGGGGGCTAGCCAAAAACATTCAGTACTTC. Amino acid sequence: CASQFRGLAKNIQYF.